These T cell receptor beta chains were read from a single sample in a study of blood T cell repertoires in COVID-19. Data came from immunoSEQ multiplex PCR; TCRdb stores just in-frame clones and leaves some out. The sample lists around 370,000 clones; roughly 86% were seen once. Sequencing input: peripheral blood. The receptor source for this set is a woman in her 70s with COVID-19, enrolled during active disease. CDR3s include the opening cysteine and the closing phenylalanine or tryptophan. The order of the fields is clone size, V gene, D gene, J gene, CDR3 DNA, CDR3 protein. D genes are given only for firm matches. Rows may omit the clone size; those that give it use once, few, many or a size class.

abundance: -
v_gene: TRBV6-5
d_gene: -
j_gene: TRBJ2-5
CDR3nt: TGTGCCAGCGGGGGGTACCAAGAGACCCAGTACTTC
CDR3aa: CASGGYQETQYF

abundance: -
v_gene: TRBV19
d_gene: -
j_gene: TRBJ2-5
CDR3nt: TGTGCCAGTAGTATAGGTGGCGGAGGAGGTGGAGAGACCCAGTACTTC
CDR3aa: CASSIGGGGGGETQYF

abundance: -
v_gene: TRBV7-2
d_gene: TRBD1
j_gene: TRBJ1-1
CDR3nt: TGTGCCAGCAGCTTTCTGACAGGGGAGGGGAACACTGAAGCTTTCTTT
CDR3aa: CASSFLTGEGNTEAFF

abundance: -
v_gene: TRBV20-1
d_gene: -
j_gene: TRBJ2-2
CDR3nt: TGCAGTGCCCCACTGGCCGGGGAGCTGTTTTTT
CDR3aa: CSAPLAGELFF

abundance: -
v_gene: TRBV28
d_gene: TRBD1
j_gene: TRBJ2-1
CDR3nt: TGTGCCAGCAGTCAATCCCCCGACAGGGGTGAGCAGTTCTTC
CDR3aa: CASSQSPDRGEQFF

abundance: -
v_gene: TRBV4-2
d_gene: -
j_gene: TRBJ2-3
CDR3nt: TGTGCCAGCAGCCAAGGATACAGGGAAGGTACAGATACGCAGTATTTT
CDR3aa: CASSQGYREGTDTQYF

abundance: -
v_gene: TRBV15
d_gene: -
j_gene: TRBJ1-2
CDR3nt: TGTGCCACCAGCAGAGAAGGTCGCGGGGGTGGCTACACCTTC
CDR3aa: CATSREGRGGGYTF

abundance: -
v_gene: TRBV27
d_gene: TRBD1
j_gene: TRBJ2-1
CDR3nt: TGTGCCAGCAATACCGGGACAGGGTCCTACAATGAGCAGTTCTTC
CDR3aa: CASNTGTGSYNEQFF

abundance: -
v_gene: TRBV19
d_gene: -
j_gene: TRBJ1-1
CDR3nt: TGTGCCAGTAGGGTGGGGGAGGCTGAAGCTTTCTTT
CDR3aa: CASRVGEAEAFF

abundance: -
v_gene: TRBV4-1
d_gene: -
j_gene: TRBJ1-5
CDR3nt: TGCGCCAGCAGCCAAGAGACCCAGGGGAATCAGCCCCAGCATTTT
CDR3aa: CASSQETQGNQPQHF

abundance: -
v_gene: TRBV10-2
d_gene: TRBD1
j_gene: TRBJ1-1
CDR3nt: TGCGCCAGCAGCGAACCGGGACAGGGATCTAACACTGAAGCTTTCTTT
CDR3aa: CASSEPGQGSNTEAFF

abundance: -
v_gene: TRBV5-1
d_gene: TRBD2
j_gene: TRBJ2-5
CDR3nt: TGCGCCAGCAGTCCCAGCGGGGGGGCCCGCGAGACCCAGTACTTC
CDR3aa: CASSPSGGARETQYF

abundance: -
v_gene: TRBV19
d_gene: -
j_gene: TRBJ2-6
CDR3nt: TGTGCCAGTCGCCGTCAGGGGTATGGGGCCAACGTCCTGACTTTC
CDR3aa: CASRRQGYGANVLTF

abundance: few
v_gene: TRBV9
d_gene: TRBD1
j_gene: TRBJ2-5
CDR3nt: TGTGCCAGCAGCGTAGGCCAGGGGGCGGAGACCCAGTACTTC
CDR3aa: CASSVGQGAETQYF

abundance: -
v_gene: TRBV30
d_gene: -
j_gene: TRBJ1-3
CDR3nt: TGTGCCCGCAGCGTGGGGCGAGGAAACACCATATATTTT
CDR3aa: CARSVGRGNTIYF

abundance: -
v_gene: TRBV29-1
d_gene: -
j_gene: TRBJ2-7
CDR3nt: TGCAGCGTTTCCCGCTCCTACGAGCAGTACTTC
CDR3aa: CSVSRSYEQYF

abundance: -
v_gene: TRBV12-3/TRBV12-4
d_gene: TRBD2
j_gene: TRBJ2-7
CDR3nt: TGTGCCAGCAGTTCAACTAGCGGGACCGAGCAGTACTTC
CDR3aa: CASSSTSGTEQYF

abundance: once
v_gene: TRBV19
d_gene: TRBD1
j_gene: TRBJ1-5
CDR3nt: TGTGCCAGTAGTATTCGGGACAGGGAGCTCCAGCCCCAGCATTTT
CDR3aa: CASSIRDRELQPQHF

abundance: -
v_gene: TRBV4-3
d_gene: TRBD1
j_gene: TRBJ1-2
CDR3nt: TGCGCCAGCAGAAACGCCCGGGACAGTAATGGCTACACCTTC
CDR3aa: CASRNARDSNGYTF

abundance: -
v_gene: TRBV6-2/TRBV6-3
d_gene: -
j_gene: TRBJ1-2
CDR3nt: TGTGCCAGCAGTTATCCGTCTACGCTCACCTTC
CDR3aa: CASSYPSTLTF